The sequence of this T cell receptor beta chain was determined in a study of cytomegalovirus exposure and HLA in healthy donors. J gave up 5 bases and V 2 bases, and 9 bases lay outside the gene matches. CDR3 size: 18 residues. Germline V gene lookup returns CDR1 MNHEY and CDR2 SMNVEV (reference sequence). The study ran its PCR with 60 Vbeta and 13 Jbeta primers. The method was immunoSEQ multiplex PCR; TCRdb's version includes in-frame clones alone and lacks a portion of them. The data contain some 98,000 clones, approximately 9% of them singletons. The rearrangement joins TRBV27 to TRBJ2-1; 13 bases line up with TRBD2. Material: PBMCs. The clonotype comes from a man between 45 and 60 years old in good health and CMV-seropositive. This chain's CDR3 is CASSLQVTSGRSDNEQFF. CDR3 sequence (DNA): TGTGCCAGCAGTTTACAGGTGACTAGCGGGAGGTCGGACAATGAGCAGTTCTTC.